The T cell receptor (beta chain) described here comes from a study of CD8+ T cells in alopecia areata. Germline loops: CDR1 SGHRS, CDR2 YFSETQ. Trimming at V came to 3 bases and at J to 1 base, leaving 5 bases not matched to a gene. The CDR3 runs 16 residues. Sequencing relied on a cDNA template that was reverse transcribed from extracted RNA. The repertoire was sequenced with immunoSEQ multiplex PCR; TCRdb's copy has only in-frame clones and lacks some. The data hold some 170,000 clones, with about 48% observed a single time. Regarding treatment: oral pan-JAK inhibitor, 5-10 mg twice daily. The rearrangement uses TRBV5-1 and TRBJ2-3; 10 nucleotides agree with TRBD1. Source: CD8+ T cells sorted from blood, taken at week 24, from a patient treated with tofacitinib. The TCR was taken from a human donor with alopecia areata. The CDR3 DNA reads TGCGCCAGCAGCTCCCCCGGGACAGGGGGCACAGATACGCAGTATTTT. This translates into CASSSPGTGGTDTQYF. Full variable domain (missing parts from reference TRBV5-1 and TRBJ2-3): KAGVTQTPRYLIKTRGQQVTLSCSPISGHRSVSWYQQTPGQGLQFLFEYFSETQRNKGNFPGRFSGRQFSNSRSEMNVSTLELGDSALYLCASSSPGTGGTDTQYFGPGTRLTVL.